One and the same sample provided the 5 T cell receptor beta chains below, sequenced in a study of identical twins. TCRdb re-analysed the 5' RACE reads in MiXCR, keeping a single row per CDR3 protein. The sample contains 400,000 to 550,000 distinct CDR3 sequences, approximately 24% of which appear only once. The sample was also linked to a second study, of T cells expressing NK-cell markers.

The sequencing sample was made of CD4+ T cells sorted from blood. These receptors all come from a woman aged 18 to 35 in good health.

This clonotype was counted only a few times. The V call is TRBV3-1, the J call TRBJ2-3; D uncertain. Germline CDR1 and CDR2: LGHDT and YNNKEL (reference sequence). The CDR3 spans 13 residues. V was pared by 0 bases and J by 6 bases, with 7 bases between. The CDR3 is CASSQDVADTQYF. The DNA of the CDR3 is TGTGCCAGCAGCCAAGATGTGGCGGATACGCAGTATTTT.

As regards this clonotype: One end of the junction varies from germline; a read error may be responsible. This rearrangement joins TRBV5-1 to TRBJ2-5; D remains ambiguous. This CDR3 is 14 amino acids long. Per the germline V gene, CDR1 is SGHRS and CDR2 is YFSETQ. The CDR3 loop is CASRPLVDQETQYF. CDR3 DNA sequence: TGCGCCAGCAGACCCCTCGTTGACCAGGAGACCCAGTACTTC.

The rearrangement links TRBV5-1 to TRBJ2-3, with D tentatively TRBD2 (6 bases). The length of the CDR3 is 16 residues. Per germline, CDR1 SGHRS and CDR2 YFSETQ. V was trimmed by 2 bases and J by 2 bases, leaving 15 bases between them. The CDR3 DNA sequence: TGCGCCAGCAGCTTACCACTAGCAAGGGACACAGATACGCAGTATTTT. This gives the protein CASSLPLARDTDTQYF.

This clonotype was seen a handful of times. The rearrangement links TRBV5-1 to TRBJ2-1; 10 bases map to TRBD2. Trimming removed 4 bases from V and 5 bases from J; junction bases left unmatched: 6. The CDR3 has 15 amino acids. CDR1 and CDR2 (germline): SGHRS, YFSETQ. CDR3 sequence reads: CASSPAGGSHNEQFF. DNA of the CDR3: TGCGCCAGCAGCCCAGCGGGGGGGTCGCACAATGAGCAGTTCTTC.

CDR3 sequence (DNA): TGCAGCATACAGGGTCCGGCTGGGGCCAACGTCCTGACTTTC. The encoded protein is CSIQGPAGANVLTF. This rearrangement joins TRBV20-1 to TRBJ2-6; D perhaps matches TRBD1 (6 bases). Germline values: CDR1 DFQATT, CDR2 SNEGSKA (reference sequence). The CDR3 is made up of 14 amino acids.